Listed below are T cell receptor beta chains from one sample, sequenced in a study of cytomegalovirus exposure and HLA in healthy donors. Sequencing was performed with immunoSEQ multiplex PCR; in TCRdb, only in-frame clones are kept and a portion is missing. This sample yields 110,000 or so clones, of which about 85% are seen a single time; roughly 4% belongs to the top ten. Material for sequencing was PBMCs. The receptors stem from a woman younger than 35 in good health and CMV-seropositive. Each CDR3 is given with its conserved first and last residue. Each record gives: clone size, J gene, D gene, V gene, CDR3 protein, CDR3 DNA. The D gene is left open where the match is weak. Clone size is stated in some rows and not others, as once, few, many or a class when expanded.

abundance: .; j_gene: TRBJ1-6; d_gene: TRBD1; v_gene: TRBV9; CDR3aa: CASSPRTGMDSPLHF; CDR3nt: TGTGCCAGCAGCCCGAGGACAGGGATGGATTCACCCCTCCACTTT
abundance: .; j_gene: TRBJ1-1; d_gene: TRBD1; v_gene: TRBV5-4; CDR3aa: CASRDRALGSEAFF; CDR3nt: TGTGCCAGCAGGGACAGGGCTCTAGGGTCTGAAGCTTTCTTT
abundance: once; j_gene: TRBJ2-4; d_gene: TRBD1; v_gene: TRBV27; CDR3aa: CASQDRVGKNIQYF; CDR3nt: TGTGCCAGCCAAGACAGGGTCGGCAAAAACATTCAGTACTTC
abundance: .; j_gene: TRBJ2-5; d_gene: .; v_gene: TRBV2; CDR3aa: CASMGGGPETQYF; CDR3nt: TGTGCCAGCATGGGAGGCGGCCCGGAGACCCAGTACTTC
abundance: .; j_gene: TRBJ2-7; d_gene: TRBD1; v_gene: TRBV5-4; CDR3aa: CASSPGQGSYEQYF; CDR3nt: TGTGCCAGCAGCCCCGGACAGGGAAGTTACGAGCAGTACTTC
abundance: .; j_gene: TRBJ2-4; d_gene: TRBD1; v_gene: TRBV5-1; CDR3aa: CASSDDRGAGIQYF; CDR3nt: TGCGCCAGCAGCGACGACAGGGGGGCAGGAATTCAGTACTTC
abundance: .; j_gene: TRBJ2-7; d_gene: TRBD2; v_gene: TRBV11-2; CDR3aa: CASSLSGGLTYEQYF; CDR3nt: TGTGCCAGCAGCTTATCGGGGGGGCTAACCTACGAGCAGTACTTC
abundance: .; j_gene: TRBJ2-3; d_gene: TRBD2; v_gene: TRBV6-4; CDR3aa: CASSDSRLAGQSTDTQYF; CDR3nt: TGTGCCAGCAGTGACTCTCGTTTAGCGGGGCAGAGCACAGATACGCAGTATTTT
abundance: few; j_gene: TRBJ1-2; d_gene: TRBD1; v_gene: TRBV19; CDR3aa: CASTSPGRDSLGYTF; CDR3nt: TGTGCCAGTACCTCCCCCGGCCGGGACAGTCTTGGCTACACCTTC
abundance: .; j_gene: TRBJ1-6; d_gene: .; v_gene: TRBV5-4; CDR3aa: CASSIQGALDSPLHF; CDR3nt: TGTGCCAGCAGCATACAGGGAGCCTTGGATTCACCCCTCCACTTT
abundance: .; j_gene: TRBJ1-1; d_gene: TRBD1; v_gene: TRBV25-1; CDR3aa: CASSPGQLNTEAFF; CDR3nt: TGTGCCAGCAGTCCGGGACAGTTGAACACTGAAGCTTTCTTT
abundance: .; j_gene: TRBJ2-1; d_gene: TRBD2; v_gene: TRBV7-7; CDR3aa: CASSLTSGGAYEQFF; CDR3nt: TGTGCTAGCAGCTTGACTAGCGGGGGGGCCTATGAGCAGTTCTTC
abundance: .; j_gene: TRBJ2-1; d_gene: TRBD2; v_gene: TRBV5-4; CDR3aa: CASRSRATSGRYNEQFF; CDR3nt: TGTGCCAGCAGGTCCCGGGCGACTAGCGGGAGGTACAATGAGCAGTTCTTC
abundance: once; j_gene: TRBJ2-3; d_gene: TRBD2; v_gene: TRBV5-1; CDR3aa: CASSPGLAGASTDTQYF; CDR3nt: TGCGCCAGCAGCCCCGGACTAGCGGGTGCCAGCACAGATACGCAGTATTTT
abundance: .; j_gene: TRBJ1-2; d_gene: .; v_gene: TRBV7-5; CDR3aa: CVRSLGGGHGHYGYTF; CDR3nt: TGTGTCAGAAGCTTGGGTGGGGGACACGGTCACTATGGCTACACCTTC
abundance: .; j_gene: TRBJ1-2; d_gene: .; v_gene: TRBV2; CDR3aa: CASSPTAFYGYTF; CDR3nt: TGTGCCAGCAGCCCAACAGCCTTCTATGGCTACACCTTC
abundance: .; j_gene: TRBJ1-1; d_gene: .; v_gene: TRBV28; CDR3aa: CASILRNTEAFF; CDR3nt: TGTGCCAGCATTCTTCGGAACACTGAAGCTTTCTTT
abundance: .; j_gene: TRBJ2-5; d_gene: .; v_gene: TRBV7-9; CDR3aa: CASSLSPGGTQYF; CDR3nt: TGTGCCAGCAGCTTATCCCCTGGCGGGACCCAGTACTTC
abundance: .; j_gene: TRBJ2-3; d_gene: .; v_gene: TRBV5-8; CDR3aa: CASRRSTDTQYF; CDR3nt: TGTGCCAGCCGCAGGAGCACAGATACGCAGTATTTT
abundance: once; j_gene: TRBJ2-3; d_gene: TRBD2; v_gene: TRBV28; CDR3aa: CASGTSGRGDTQYF; CDR3nt: TGTGCCAGCGGAACTAGCGGGAGGGGAGATACGCAGTATTTT
abundance: once; j_gene: TRBJ1-4; d_gene: .; v_gene: TRBV27; CDR3aa: CASSLSSGFGEKLFF; CDR3nt: TGTGCCAGCAGTTTATCGTCAGGGTTTGGTGAAAAACTGTTTTTT
abundance: once; j_gene: TRBJ1-4; d_gene: .; v_gene: TRBV5-1; CDR3aa: CASSVRVNEKLFF; CDR3nt: TGCGCCAGCAGCGTTCGGGTTAATGAAAAACTGTTTTTT
abundance: once; j_gene: TRBJ2-7; d_gene: .; v_gene: TRBV7-9; CDR3aa: CASSLALAGEQYF; CDR3nt: TGTGCCAGCAGCTTAGCCCTGGCGGGTGAGCAGTACTTC
abundance: .; j_gene: TRBJ1-4; d_gene: .; v_gene: TRBV7-9; CDR3aa: CASSRNEKLFF; CDR3nt: TGTGCCAGCAGCCGTAATGAAAAACTGTTTTTT
abundance: .; j_gene: TRBJ2-7; d_gene: TRBD2; v_gene: TRBV7-9; CDR3aa: CASSSPNSRGGAVHEQYF; CDR3nt: TGTGCCAGCAGCTCACCAAATTCCCGCGGGGGGGCTGTTCACGAGCAGTACTTC
abundance: .; j_gene: TRBJ1-2; d_gene: .; v_gene: TRBV13; CDR3aa: CASSLGANYGYTF; CDR3nt: TGTGCCAGCAGCTTAGGAGCCAACTATGGCTACACCTTC
abundance: .; j_gene: TRBJ1-6; d_gene: .; v_gene: TRBV5-1; CDR3aa: CASSGLDNSPLHF; CDR3nt: TGCGCCAGCAGCGGGCTGGATAATTCACCCCTCCACTTT
abundance: .; j_gene: TRBJ1-5; d_gene: TRBD1; v_gene: TRBV18; CDR3aa: CASSGQGASNQPQHF; CDR3nt: TGTGCCAGCTCCGGACAGGGGGCGAGCAATCAGCCCCAGCATTTT
abundance: .; j_gene: TRBJ2-7; d_gene: TRBD2; v_gene: TRBV28; CDR3aa: CASSRTGLAAYEQYF; CDR3nt: TGTGCCAGCAGTCGTACGGGACTAGCGGCCTACGAGCAGTACTTC
abundance: .; j_gene: TRBJ2-7; d_gene: .; v_gene: TRBV6-5; CDR3aa: CASRQSLSYEQYF; CDR3nt: TGTGCCAGCCGACAGAGCCTATCCTACGAGCAGTACTTC
abundance: .; j_gene: TRBJ1-2; d_gene: TRBD1; v_gene: TRBV29-1; CDR3aa: CSVDPTGDGYTF; CDR3nt: TGCAGCGTTGACCCGACAGGGGACGGCTACACCTTC
abundance: .; j_gene: TRBJ2-5; d_gene: TRBD2; v_gene: TRBV9; CDR3aa: CASSATGGQETQYF; CDR3nt: TGTGCCAGCAGCGCAACGGGAGGCCAAGAGACCCAGTACTTC
abundance: .; j_gene: TRBJ2-7; d_gene: .; v_gene: TRBV27; CDR3aa: CASSSYRAYEQYF; CDR3nt: TGTGCCAGCAGTTCCTACAGGGCCTACGAGCAGTACTTC
abundance: .; j_gene: TRBJ2-1; d_gene: TRBD1; v_gene: TRBV13; CDR3aa: CASSPRDRVHNEQFF; CDR3nt: TGTGCCAGCAGCCCCCGGGACAGGGTTCACAATGAGCAGTTCTTC
abundance: .; j_gene: TRBJ1-1; d_gene: .; v_gene: TRBV27; CDR3aa: CASRSTVSGSTEAFF; CDR3nt: TGTGCCAGCAGGTCGACAGTTAGCGGCTCCACTGAAGCTTTCTTT
abundance: .; j_gene: TRBJ1-1; d_gene: .; v_gene: TRBV29-1; CDR3aa: CSVDGGGGYTEAFF; CDR3nt: TGCAGCGTTGACGGGGGAGGGGGTTACACTGAAGCTTTCTTT
abundance: once; j_gene: TRBJ2-3; d_gene: .; v_gene: TRBV13; CDR3aa: CASTTQGWTDTQYF; CDR3nt: TGTGCCAGCACAACGCAGGGATGGACAGATACGCAGTATTTT
abundance: .; j_gene: TRBJ1-1; d_gene: .; v_gene: TRBV10-2; CDR3aa: CATRVGVNTEAFF; CDR3nt: TGCGCCACCAGGGTGGGAGTTAACACTGAAGCTTTCTTT
abundance: .; j_gene: TRBJ2-7; d_gene: TRBD1; v_gene: TRBV18; CDR3aa: CASSPPTGTGVYEQYF; CDR3nt: TGTGCCAGCTCACCGCCTACCGGGACAGGGGTATACGAGCAGTACTTC
abundance: once; j_gene: TRBJ2-3; d_gene: .; v_gene: TRBV19; CDR3aa: CASSMSPFADTQYF; CDR3nt: TGTGCCAGTAGTATGTCCCCTTTCGCGGATACGCAGTATTTT
abundance: .; j_gene: TRBJ1-1; d_gene: .; v_gene: TRBV11-3; CDR3aa: CASSLQNTEAFF; CDR3nt: TGTGCCAGCAGCTTACAGAACACTGAAGCTTTCTTT
abundance: .; j_gene: TRBJ1-4; d_gene: .; v_gene: TRBV7-9; CDR3aa: CASSSQILEKLFF; CDR3nt: TGTGCCAGCAGCTCGCAGATCTTAGAAAAACTGTTTTTT
abundance: .; j_gene: TRBJ1-1; d_gene: TRBD1; v_gene: TRBV29-1; CDR3aa: CSVTGTGMNTEAFF; CDR3nt: TGCAGCGTTACCGGGACAGGGATGAACACTGAAGCTTTCTTT
abundance: once; j_gene: TRBJ2-5; d_gene: .; v_gene: TRBV25-1; CDR3aa: CASSVEKETQYF; CDR3nt: TGTGCCAGCAGTGTCGAGAAAGAGACCCAGTACTTC
abundance: .; j_gene: TRBJ2-7; d_gene: TRBD1; v_gene: TRBV6-5; CDR3aa: CASSPGQGSEQYF; CDR3nt: TGTGCCAGCAGTCCCGGACAGGGCAGTGAGCAGTACTTC